This TCR beta chain emerged from a study of identifying expanded T cells in peripheral blood. Unmatched junction bases numbered 6, after V lost 8 bases and J lost 4 bases. CDR3 length: 14 residues. CDR1 and CDR2 (germline): SGHRS, YFSETQ. Here immunoSEQ multiplex PCR was the method, and the copy in TCRdb shows in-frame clones only, minus some. The sample yields 70,000 to 95,000 clones, about 90% seen once. The sequenced sample was blood. The sequence was collected from a person aged 18 to 75 in good health. This chain links TRBV5-1 with TRBJ2-3, with 11 bases lining up with TRBD2. The CDR3 is CASWTSGFADTQYF. CDR3 bases: TGCGCCAGTTGGACTAGCGGGTTTGCAGATACGCAGTATTTT.